The rows below give T cell receptor beta chains drawn from one sample of a study of T cells in Graves' hyperthyroidism and ophthalmopathy. TCRdb used MiXCR to reprocess the multiplex PCR reads, holding one entry per CDR3 protein. The table has approximately 210,000 distinct CDR3 sequences, 17% seen once. Sequencing was done on a sample of blood. The receptors stem from a man over 45 with Graves' hyperthyroidism. Each CDR3 is given with its conserved first and last residue. A clone size is listed for some rows: how often the clone was seen (once, few, many), or a class if it is expanded.

length	size	V	J	CDR3
16	many	TRBV5-1	TRBJ2-2	CASSSSGAGVTGELFF
16	.	TRBV20-1	TRBJ2-5	CSARDYGQGSGETQYF
15	many	TRBV7-9	TRBJ2-3	CASSFASSGIDTQYF
13	few	TRBV2	TRBJ2-3	CASNIEQGNTQYF
13	many	TRBV24-1	TRBJ1-5	CATRAGSDQPQHF
16	many	TRBV20-1	TRBJ2-1	CSASPLLAAKDNEQFF
13	.	TRBV7-6	TRBJ2-4	CASSPVDKNIQYF
12	many	TRBV11-2	TRBJ2-5	CASSLAEETQYF
13	few	TRBV5-8	TRBJ2-1	CASSLTGANEQFF
15	.	TRBV18	TRBJ1-1	CASSPHATRGTEAFF
16	.	TRBV9	TRBJ2-1	CASSVGSAGRNNEQFF
17	many	TRBV2	TRBJ2-3	CASEGLAGEPSTDTQYF
13	many	TRBV20-1	TRBJ1-5	CSAIGHGNQPQHF
16	.	TRBV6-6	TRBJ2-7	CASSYSGGKPTYEQYF
13	once	TRBV13	TRBJ2-7	CASSSGLDYEQYF
14	few	TRBV2	TRBJ2-7	CASSSRTTAPEQYF
15	many	TRBV7-2	TRBJ2-7	CASSLAVTSGTEQYF
13	few	TRBV28	TRBJ2-2	CASGTTGTGELFF
15	.	TRBV7-9	TRBJ2-1	CASGRWLENYNEQFF
19	few	TRBV7-9	TRBJ2-5	CASSPPDRLLAGPKETQYF
15	few	TRBV6-1	TRBJ2-2	CASRRWEGNTGELFF
14	.	TRBV5-1	.	CASGSTSGSYEQFF
12	.	TRBV19	TRBJ1-5	CASSRWKQPQHF
14	few	TRBV7-8	TRBJ2-2	CASSGTANTGELFF
14	many	TRBV20-1	TRBJ2-1	CSAHSGRALSEQFF
16	many	TRBV6-5	TRBJ2-7	CASSYSTAGYGYEQYF
17	many	TRBV20-1	TRBJ2-1	CSARGLAGMGAYNEQFF
13	.	TRBV20-1	TRBJ2-7	CSALLAGSYEQYF
17	few	TRBV9	TRBJ1-4	CASSVAQGPPTNEKLFF
15	many	TRBV28	TRBJ2-5	CASATSGRVWETQYF
14	few	TRBV9	TRBJ2-1	CASSVATAFNEQFF
15	many	TRBV6-2/TRBV6-3	TRBJ2-1	CASSYAWTGYNEQFF
16	many	TRBV12-3/TRBV12-4	TRBJ2-3	CASRTGGLAGADTQYF